This record looks at one TCR beta chain sequence and its context. The assay was immunoSEQ multiplex PCR, and TCRdb's table has in-frame clones only and misses some. The data hold about 410,000 clones, with 80% to 90% observed a single time. The data were obtained in a study of blood T cell repertoires in COVID-19. The CDR3 is 15 residues long. V dropped 5 bases and J dropped 0; count of bases not matched to a gene: 6. CDR1 and CDR2 from the germline V gene are SEHNR and FQNEAQ (reference sequence). This chain joins TRBV7-9 and TRBJ2-7; 8 bases line up with TRBD1. The TCR comes from a woman younger than 45 with active or convalescent COVID-19. The sample was peripheral blood. The CDR3 sequence: CASSLGTGRSYEQYF. The CDR3 DNA sequence: TGTGCCAGCAGCCTAGGGACAGGTCGCTCCTACGAGCAGTACTTC.